The 6 T cell receptor beta chains below come from one sample, sequenced in a study of OX40 agonist ivuxolimab in advanced cancers. Profiled with immunoSEQ multiplex PCR; TCRdb holds only in-frame clones, not every one. This sample has tens of thousands of clones; over 80% occur once, and the top ten carry around 0.33%. This specimen consisted of CD4+ or CD8+ T cells sorted from blood, obtained in a trial of the OX40 agonist ivuxolimab. All receptors come from an adult with an advanced solid tumor such as melanoma, head and neck, liver or kidney cancer.

This sequence joins TRBV5-1 and TRBJ1-1; D is uncertain. Trimming cost V 3 bases and J 1 base, with 7 bases left between them. The CDR3 runs 13 residues. Germline V lookup: CDR1 SGHRS, CDR2 YFSETQ. The CDR3 is CASSWETNTEAFF. In DNA form, the CDR3 reads TGCGCCAGCAGCTGGGAGACGAACACTGAAGCTTTCTTT.

The gene calls are TRBV2 and TRBJ1-1, with TRBD1 matching over 10 bases. The ends lost 8 bases at V and 11 bases at J; junction bases unmatched: 14. CDR1 and CDR2 (germline): SNHLY, FYNNEI. The CDR3 contains 14 residues. The chain's CDR3 is CASFDRGQLTVAFF. DNA of the CDR3: TGTGCCAGCTTCGACAGGGGGCAATTGACGGTGGCTTTCTTT.

The gene calls are TRBV5-6 and TRBJ1-1, with unresolved D. The CDR3 has 13 amino acids. The V end was cut by 1 base, the J end by 3 bases, with 7 bases between. The V gene's germline CDR1 is SGHDT and CDR2 YYEEEE. The CDR3 reads CASSLTLDTEAFF. CDR3 DNA: TGTGCCAGCAGCTTGACACTAGACACTGAAGCTTTCTTT.

V is TRBV19 and J is TRBJ2-1; 12 bases fit TRBD1. CDR1 is LNHDA and CDR2 is SQIVND in the germline V gene (reference sequence). This CDR3 is 18 amino acids long. V shed 5 bases and J 4 bases; nucleotides not matched to a gene: 12. CDR3 nucleotide sequence: TGTGCCAGTAGTTTACCGGGACAGGGGGCGCGGGTGTACAATGAGCAGTTCTTC. It is translated as CASSLPGQGARVYNEQFF.

The chain's CDR3 is CASSMTSDQETQYF. CDR3 DNA sequence: TGCGCCAGCAGCATGACTAGCGACCAAGAGACCCAGTACTTC. This chain uses TRBV5-1 with TRBJ2-5, with 8 bases that match TRBD2. Germline lookup yields CDR1 SGHRS and CDR2 YFSETQ. The CDR3 contains 14 residues. V dropped 4 bases and J dropped 0; count of bases not matched to a gene: 2.

A single count supports this clone. The chain has TRBV7-2 and TRBJ2-2; 7 nucleotides agree with TRBD1. After removal of 0 bases from V and 3 bases from J, the junction contained 10 bases not matched to a gene. This CDR3 comprises 18 residues. Germline assignment: CDR1 SGHTA and CDR2 FQGNSA. CDR3 DNA sequence: TGTGCCAGCAGCTTAGCCAAGACAGGGAGCCTGTACACCGGGGAGCTGTTTTTT. Protein product: CASSLAKTGSLYTGELFF. The complete variable domain, with remaining parts taken from reference TRBV7-2 and TRBJ2-2, reads GAGVSQSPSNKVTEKGKDVELRCDPISGHTALYWYRQSLGQGLEFLIYFQGNSAPDKSGLPSDRFSAERTGGSVSTLTIQRTQQEDSAVYLCASSLAKTGSLYTGELFFGEGSRLTVL.